The 19 T cell receptor beta chains below all came from one sample that was sequenced in a study of T cell repertoires in cytomegalovirus infection. TCRdb re-called the reads with MiXCR, one entry per CDR3 protein. The sample includes roughly 160,000 distinct CDR3 sequences, about 20% of them seen just once. Antigens of these TCRs are unknown. The sample consisted of CD8+ T cells from cultured PBMCs, taken from culture after CMV antigen stimulation. Receptor source: a human donor in good health (CMV status not recorded). Some clones in this sample may be carry-over from other donors' samples.

V gene TRBV6-5 combines with J gene TRBJ1-2; D is uncertain. Trimming left V 2 bases short and J 4 bases short, with 11 bases between. Germline V lookup: CDR1 MNHEY, CDR2 SVGAGI. CDR3 length: 14 amino acids. The CDR3: CASSYVSDSYGYTF. The CDR3, as DNA: TGTGCCAGCAGTTACGTCAGCGACTCCTATGGCTACACCTTC.

J is TRBJ2-1 and V is TRBV5-6, with 7 bases lining up with TRBD2. The V gene's germline CDR1 is SGHDT and CDR2 YYEEEE. With 0 bases clipped from V and 3 bases from J, the junction kept 6 bases outside the gene matches. This CDR3 is built from 16 residues. CDR3 sequence: CASSLELGEGYNEQFF. In nucleotides, the CDR3 is TGTGCCAGCAGCTTGGAGCTGGGGGAGGGCTACAATGAGCAGTTCTTC. Full variable domain (remainder filled in from reference TRBV5-6 and TRBJ2-1): DAGVTQSPTHLIKTRGQQVTLRCSPKSGHDTVSWYQQALGQGPQFIFQYYEEEERQRGNFPDRFSGHQFPNYSSELNVNALLLGDSALYLCASSLELGEGYNEQFFGPGTRLTVL.

This clonotype was seen ten or more times. The V gene is TRBV5-8, the J gene TRBJ2-7; 9 positions agree with TRBD1. With V trimmed by 2 bases and J by 6 bases, 12 bases remained unmatched. The germline gives CDR1 SGHTS, CDR2 YDEGEE. The CDR3 runs to 16 residues. The CDR3 sequence is CASSLRQGVASREQYF. For the CDR3, the DNA is TGTGCCAGCAGCTTACGACAGGGGGTTGCCTCCCGCGAGCAGTACTTC.

This clonotype occurred a few times. The chain uses TRBV12-3 or TRBV12-4 and TRBJ2-5, with D possibly being TRBD2 (6 bases). Trimming removed 1 base from V and 4 bases from J, with 10 bases in between. CDR3 length equals 14 residues. The CDR3 region has the DNA TGTGCCAGCAGTTTAGGGAGGGGCGGAGAGACCCAGTACTTC. It encodes CASSLGRGGETQYF.

V gene TRBV27 combines with J gene TRBJ1-3; D is unclear. Germline V gives CDR1 MNHEY, CDR2 SMNVEV (reference sequence). Trimming shortened V by 4 bases and J by 0 bases, and 7 bases separated the two germline ends. The CDR3 is made up of 14 amino acids. The CDR3 nucleotides read TGTGCCAGCAGTTCCTTATACTCTGGAAACACCATATATTTT. Translation gives CASSSLYSGNTIYF.

The chain couples TRBV27 to TRBJ2-1; 10 bases map to TRBD2. The CDR3 runs to 16 residues. V gave up 7 bases and J gave up 9 bases; unmatched junction bases: 15. The germline gives CDR1 MNHEY, CDR2 SMNVEV (reference sequence). The CDR3 region is CASNSQRGGRGGEQFF. The CDR3 coding sequence is TGTGCCAGCAATTCCCAGCGGGGGGGCCGGGGAGGTGAGCAGTTCTTC.

This clonotype was seen a few times. The chain couples TRBV11-2 to TRBJ2-5, with a weak D call TRBD1 (5 bases). Germline values: CDR1 SGHAT, CDR2 FQNNGV. The V gene lost 1 base and the J gene lost 2 bases, with 11 bases spanning the gap. The CDR3 has 15 residues. Here the CDR3 reads CASSLVGREQETQYF. Written as DNA, the CDR3 is TGTGCCAGCAGCTTAGTCGGCAGGGAACAAGAGACCCAGTACTTC.

V gene TRBV7-2 combines with J gene TRBJ1-1; no clear D. The CDR3 contains 16 residues. The germline V gene encodes CDR1 SGHTA and CDR2 FQGNSA. Trimming took 1 base from V and 1 from J, leaving 13 bases between them. The CDR3 spells CASSLGRSGRNTEAFF. The CDR3 region has the DNA TGTGCCAGCAGCTTAGGACGGTCAGGTCGGAACACTGAAGCTTTCTTT.

The chain recombines TRBV27 with TRBJ2-7; D might be TRBD1 or TRBD2, each matching 5 bases. With 9 bases removed from V and 4 bases from J, the gap between germline ends came to 19 bases. Germline V CDR1 and CDR2: MNHEY, SMNVEV (reference sequence). This CDR3 is built from 14 residues. The CDR3 DNA is TGTGCCAGGCCGCCGGGACCATCACCTTACGAGCAGTACTTC. It yields the protein CARPPGPSPYEQYF.

This clonotype was detected a few times. V and J are TRBV7-2 and TRBJ1-1; 10 nucleotides line up with TRBD1. The CDR3 sequence is 17 residues long. In germline, CDR1 is SGHTA, CDR2 FQGNSA. V shed 4 bases, J shed 0 bases, and the junction held 8 bases outside the gene matches. The CDR3 is CASSYPRDRGMNTEAFF. The CDR3 DNA is TGTGCCAGCAGCTACCCCCGGGACAGGGGAATGAACACTGAAGCTTTCTTT. The variable domain in full, with the rest retrieved from reference TRBV7-2 and TRBJ1-1, is GAGVSQSPSNKVTEKGKDVELRCDPISGHTALYWYRQSLGQGLEFLIYFQGNSAPDKSGLPSDRFSAERTGGSVSTLTIQRTQQEDSAVYLCASSYPRDRGMNTEAFFGQGTRLTVV.

Turning to this clonotype: A much larger clone differs from this one at a single base, so this may be a read error. This chain uses TRBV7-6 with TRBJ1-1, with D hard to call. Between the trimmed V and J ends, which lost 5 bases and 2 bases, there was a span of 12 bases. This CDR3 region has 14 residues. Germline assignment: CDR1 SGHVS and CDR2 FNYEAQ. CDR3 in DNA: TGTGCCAGCAGCCTTATCTACAGAAACACTGAAGCTTTCTTT. Its protein product is CASSLIYRNTEAFF.

The chain is built from TRBV7-9 and TRBJ1-1; the D gene is possibly TRBD1 (5 bases). Trimming removed 4 bases at V and 1 base at J, with 16 bases between. This CDR3 is 16 amino acids long. Germline V gene data show CDR1 as SEHNR and CDR2 as FQNEAQ (reference sequence). CDR3 loop: CASSSPFGARNTEAFF. The CDR3 coding sequence is TGTGCCAGCAGCTCCCCGTTCGGGGCGCGGAACACTGAAGCTTTCTTT.

This sequence joins TRBV7-4 and TRBJ2-5; D perhaps matches TRBD1 (5 bases). Germline CDR1 is SGHVT and CDR2 is SQSDAQ. Trimming removed 3 bases from V and 5 bases from J, with 16 bases in between. The CDR3 has 15 residues. The chain's CDR3 is CASSFSGSASETQYF. The CDR3 nucleotides are TGTGCCAGCAGCTTCTCAGGGTCTGCGAGCGAGACCCAGTACTTC.

This clonotype turned up a few times. The chain links TRBV7-8 to TRBJ2-1, with 7 bases matching TRBD2. Trimming removed 5 bases from V and 0 bases from J; junction bases left unmatched: 13. Per the germline V gene, CDR1 is SGHVS and CDR2 is FQNEAQ. This CDR3 is 18 amino acids long. The CDR3 spells CASSPDHGTTSSYNEQFF. The CDR3 DNA sequence: TGTGCCAGCAGCCCTGACCACGGGACTACGAGCTCCTACAATGAGCAGTTCTTC.

This clonotype came up a few times. V gene TRBV6-5 combines with J gene TRBJ2-3; TRBD2 is a possible D gene (5 bases). The V end was cut by 3 bases, the J end by 1 base, with 8 bases between. CDR1 and CDR2 from the germline V gene are MNHEY and SVGAGI. The length of the CDR3 is 14 residues. The CDR3 DNA is TGTGCCAGCAGTTATGGGAGAGGCACAGATACGCAGTATTTT. It translates to CASSYGRGTDTQYF.

The rearrangement links TRBV7-2 to TRBJ2-1, with a tentative D call TRBD2 (6 bases). CDR1 and CDR2 from the germline V gene are SGHTA and FQGNSA. The V gene lost 1 base and the J gene lost 4 bases, with 11 bases spanning the gap. CDR3 size: 15 residues. CDR3 sequence: CASSLVPEGYNEQFF. The CDR3 region has the DNA TGTGCCAGCAGCTTAGTTCCGGAGGGTTACAATGAGCAGTTCTTC. Combining the CDR3 with reference TRBV7-2 and TRBJ2-1 gives the whole variable domain GAGVSQSPSNKVTEKGKDVELRCDPISGHTALYWYRQSLGQGLEFLIYFQGNSAPDKSGLPSDRFSAERTGGSVSTLTIQRTQQEDSAVYLCASSLVPEGYNEQFFGPGTRLTVL.

There are a few counts of this clonotype. This chain uses TRBV14 with TRBJ1-4; a possible D gene is TRBD1 (5 bases). Germline assignment: CDR1 SGHDN and CDR2 FVKESK. The V gene lost 3 bases and the J gene lost 0 bases, with 11 bases spanning the gap. The CDR3 spans 16 residues. The CDR3 region is CASSHQGGATNEKLFF. CDR3 DNA: TGTGCCAGCAGCCATCAAGGAGGGGCAACTAATGAAAAACTGTTTTTT.

This clonotype was seen at least ten times. This chain uses TRBV7-2 with TRBJ1-1, with 9 positions matching TRBD1. With V trimmed by 4 bases and J by 4 bases, 7 bases remained unmatched. Germline V gene sequence: CDR1 SGHTA, CDR2 FQGNSA. The CDR3 loop spans 15 amino acids. CDR3 in amino acids: CASSYRGLSVTEAFF. CDR3 sequence (DNA): TGTGCCAGCAGCTACAGGGGGCTGTCCGTCACTGAAGCTTTCTTT.

In its sample, this clonotype was seen a few times. This chain uses TRBV7-9 with TRBJ2-7, with D perhaps TRBD2 (7 bases). Trimming shortened V by 5 bases and J by 2 bases, and 22 bases separated the two germline ends. The CDR3 has 17 residues. Germline lookup yields CDR1 SEHNR and CDR2 FQNEAQ (reference sequence). CDR3 coding DNA: TGTGCCAGCAGCGCAAGACCGGGGGGCCGCCGGACCTACGAGCAGTACTTC. Amino acids: CASSARPGGRRTYEQYF.